Shown below are 10 T cell receptor beta chains from a single sample sequenced in a study of CD8+CD57+ T cells in acquired aplastic anemia. Patients included in sequencing had previously demonstrated CD8+CD57+ cell expansion by flow cytometry. Profiling of TCR beta VDJ combinations and CDR3 sequences used genomic DNA as template. TCRdb reanalysed the reads using MiXCR and keeps one entry per CDR3 protein. The table shows 89,000 or so distinct CDR3 sequences, with around 68% occurring only once. The source material was sorted CD4+, CD8+, or CD8+CD57+ T cells (not recorded which) from PBMCs. The receptor set was obtained from a human donor with aplastic anemia.

There are a few counts of this clonotype. CDR3 sequence: CASSLGQANTEAFF. The CDR3 DNA reads TGTGCCAGCAGCTTAGGACAGGCAAACACTGAAGCTTTCTTT. This chain links TRBV11-2 with TRBJ1-1; tentatively, D is TRBD1 (6 bases). CDR1 SGHAT and CDR2 FQNNGV come from the germline V gene. V was clipped by 1 base and J by 2 bases, with 8 bases between them. This CDR3 spans 14 amino acids.

The chain is built from TRBV25-1 and TRBJ2-7, with TRBD1 matching over 10 bases. Germline trimming cut 6 bases from V and 4 bases from J; bases unmatched to any gene: 6. The CDR3 spans 14 residues. CDR1 is MGHDK and CDR2 is SYGVNS in the germline V gene. The chain's CDR3 is CASRGQGRTYEQYF. CDR3 in DNA: TGTGCCAGCAGGGGACAGGGGCGAACGTACGAGCAGTACTTC.

This chain links TRBV15 with TRBJ2-5, with D unresolved. The germline V gene has CDR1 LNHNV and CDR2 YYDKDF (reference sequence). The CDR3 is 14 amino acids. V lost 1 base and J 1 base, leaving 7 bases between the germline ends. The CDR3 DNA is TGTGCCACCAGCAGAGTAGGTCGCCAAGAGACCCAGTACTTC. It codes for CATSRVGRQETQYF.

This chain connects TRBV7-8 to TRBJ2-5; unclear D gene. This CDR3 region has 14 residues. With 5 bases removed from V and 5 bases from J, the gap between germline ends came to 15 bases. Germline V lookup: CDR1 SGHVS, CDR2 FQNEAQ. DNA of the CDR3: TGTGCCAGCAGCCTCTGGACCCTCGGGGAGACCCAGTACTTC. Its protein is CASSLWTLGETQYF.

This clonotype was counted many times. The J gene is TRBJ2-1, the V gene TRBV5-1, with 8 bases fitting TRBD2. V lost 1 base and J lost 6; bases outside the gene matches: 6. The V gene's germline CDR1 is SGHRS and CDR2 YFSETQ. This CDR3 is built from 15 residues. In DNA, the CDR3 is TGCGCCAGCAGCTTGTCCGGGGGGGCCGCCAATGAGCAGTTCTTC. Translated, it gives CASSLSGGAANEQFF.

This clonotype was observed a few times. This rearrangement joins TRBV29-1 to TRBJ2-7; perhaps D is TRBD1 or TRBD2 (5 bases each). The CDR3 has 13 amino acids. Germline V gene data show CDR1 as SQVTM and CDR2 as ANQGSEA. Trimming shortened V by 2 bases and J by 3 bases, and 11 bases separated the two germline ends. Here the CDR3 reads CSVEWDGFYEQYF. The CDR3 DNA reads as TGCAGCGTTGAATGGGACGGTTTCTACGAGCAGTACTTC.

The chain is built from TRBV5-6 and TRBJ2-2, with D perhaps given as TRBD1 or TRBD2 (5 bases each). The V end lost 2 bases, the J end lost 3 bases, and 14 bases lay between the germline ends. The germline gives CDR1 SGHDT, CDR2 YYEEEE. This CDR3 comprises 16 residues. The CDR3 reads CASSLRDHIHTGELFF. CDR3 in DNA: TGTGCCAGCAGCTTACGGGACCACATCCACACCGGGGAGCTGTTTTTT.

With respect to this clonotype: Germline is not matched at one junction end, which may reflect a read error. The V gene is TRBV25-1, the J gene TRBJ1-1; unclear D gene. Germline V gene lookup returns CDR1 MGHDK and CDR2 SYGVNS. CDR3 length: 15 amino acids. CDR3 sequence reads: CASTESTERGYEAFF. CDR3 nucleotide sequence: TGTGCCAGCACTGAAAGCACAGAACGAGGATATGAAGCTTTCTTT.

In this sample, this clonotype turned up a few times. The chain is built from TRBV7-9 and TRBJ1-6, with 8 bases identical to TRBD1. The CDR3 sequence is 15 residues long. Germline loops: CDR1 SEHNR, CDR2 FQNEAQ (reference sequence). V was clipped by 4 bases and J by 7 bases; unmatched bases: 6. CDR3 protein: CASSSPGQGNSPLHF. As DNA, the CDR3 is TGTGCCAGCAGCTCCCCTGGACAGGGAAATTCACCCCTCCACTTT. Together with reference TRBV7-9 and TRBJ1-6, the CDR3 gives the full variable domain: DTGVSQNPRHKITKRGQNVTFRCDPISEHNRLYWYRQTLGQGPEFLTYFQNEAQLEKSRLLSDRFSAERPKGSFSTLEIQRTEQGDSAMYLCASSSPGQGNSPLHFGNGTRLTVT.

The chain couples TRBV29-1 to TRBJ1-4, with D tentatively TRBD1 (5 bases). V lost 6 bases to trimming and J lost 5 bases, with 7 bases between them. This CDR3 has 11 residues. Germline V gives CDR1 SQVTM, CDR2 ANQGSEA. Here the CDR3 DNA reads TGCAGCGTCAACAGGAATGAAAAACTGTTTTTT. Protein sequence: CSVNRNEKLFF.